This TCR beta chain was captured by sequencing in a study of T-cell reconstitution after alpha-beta-depleted transplantation in children. Using unique molecular identifiers, the investigators prepared the TCRbeta library. TCRdb independently ran MiXCR on the PCR reads; one entry per CDR3 protein. The sample consists of 300,000 or so distinct CDR3 sequences, about 10% of them appearing once. This clonotype was seen ten or more times. Trimming stripped 0 bases from V and 4 bases from J, with 6 bases between. Germline V gene sequence: CDR1 ENHRY, CDR2 SYGVKD. The CDR3 is 13 residues long. The source of this sequence is a human donor who donated a stem cell graft to a child with SCID. The J gene is TRBJ2-5, the V gene TRBV10-3; D gene unclear. Sample: PBMCs from the stem cell graft donor, taken from the stem cell graft. Here the CDR3 reads CAISESPTETQYF. CDR3 sequence (DNA): TGTGCCATCAGTGAGTCGCCCACAGAGACCCAGTACTTC.